The subject of this entry is one T cell receptor (beta chain). Clones were read by immunoSEQ multiplex PCR, and TCRdb kept only the in-frame ones, dropping some. The data contain about 97,000 clones, 80% to 85% of them singletons. All patients experienced relapse after autologous stem cell transplantation, and brentuximab vedotin exposure was variable. This record belongs to a study of PD-1 blockade in classical Hodgkin lymphoma. With 4 bases removed from V and 0 bases from J, the gap between germline ends came to 7 bases. The CDR3 spans 14 residues. Germline V gene sequence: CDR1 KGHSH, CDR2 LQKENI. The chain links TRBV18 to TRBJ1-5; maybe TRBD1 (6 bases). This sequence was found in a human donor with classical Hodgkin lymphoma. Sequencing used peripheral blood mononuclear cells (PBMCs), obtained at baseline. CDR3 DNA sequence: TGTGCCAGCTCACTGGGACATAGCAATCAGCCCCAGCATTTT. Protein sequence: CASSLGHSNQPQHF.